The clone carrying this TCR beta chain has a handful of counts. This CDR3 has 13 residues. The V gene lost 0 bases and the J gene lost 6 bases, with 10 bases spanning the gap. Germline V lookup: CDR1 SGHRS, CDR2 YFSETQ. The data were taken from a study of lymphopenia after photon versus proton radiotherapy. Method: immunoSEQ multiplex PCR; TCRdb's copy keeps in-frame clones and lacks some. Among about 58,000 clones listed, approximately 84% were seen once. This specimen consisted of peripheral blood, obtained from a patient treated with proton-based radiotherapy. The chain recombines TRBV5-1 with TRBJ2-7; no clear D gene. The clonotype originates from a man between 60 and 75 years old with pancreatic cancer. CDR3 sequence reads: CASSLVGNSEQYF. CDR3 DNA: TGCGCCAGCAGCTTGGTTGGCAACAGCGAGCAGTACTTC.